This TCR beta chain originates from a study of CD8+CD57+ T cells in acquired aplastic anemia. TCR beta VDJ and CDR3 were profiled, and genomic DNA was the template. TCRdb re-called the reads through MiXCR, storing one row per CDR3 protein. The table lists over 200,000 distinct CDR3 sequences, roughly 57% of them singletons. Germline lookup yields CDR1 DFQATT and CDR2 SNEGSKA (reference sequence). CDR3 length: 13 amino acids. V gave up 7 bases and J gave up 4 bases, with 17 bases separating them. The sequence came from a human donor in good health. Input material: sorted CD4+, CD8+, or CD8+CD57+ T cells (not recorded which) from PBMCs. J is TRBJ2-7 and V is TRBV20-1; tentatively, D is TRBD1 or TRBD2 (6 bases each). The CDR3 spells CSVTTGGSYEQYF. CDR3 DNA: TGCAGTGTCACTACCGGGGGCTCATACGAGCAGTACTTC.